This is a list of T cell receptor beta chains from one sample in a study of vaccination effects on CD4 cells after COVID-19. This table comes from immunoSEQ multiplex PCR, and its TCRdb copy is limited to in-frame clones, with some not included. The table lists some 41,000 clones, around 76% of them singletons. No antigen is known for these receptors. The source material was CD4+ T cells from PBMCs cultured with SARS-CoV-2 spike peptides, sampled before COVID-19 vaccination. These receptors all come from a human donor who received a COVID-19 vaccine. Each CDR3 is given with its conserved first and last residue. Rows may omit the clone size; those that give it use once, few, many or a size class.

clone_size | v_call | cdr3_aa
. | TRBV2 | CASRPPGVGNQPQHF
. | TRBV28 | CASSLSSSSGMVDEQFF
. | TRBV6-4 | CASSKEGGETQYF
. | TRBV18 | CASSPRNAGAFF
. | TRBV5-1 | CASSLAGGGLGVEAFF
. | TRBV7-8 | CASSLGSSGVNIQYF
. | TRBV2 | CASSEMTAGAYF
. | TRBV7-9 | CASSLPVQETQYF
. | TRBV3-1/TRBV3-2 | CASSNTGGTEAFF
. | TRBV28 | CASLMGAQYNYGYTF
. | TRBV5-1 | CASSLGWGMSGNTEAFF
few | TRBV6-5 | CASSLGQGDSPLHF
. | TRBV6-6 | CASSYSNSQETQYF
. | TRBV5-1 | CASSLVPPGTYGYTF
. | TRBV24-1 | CATSAGVYNEQFF
. | TRBV30 | CAWSVNGNTIYF
. | TRBV3-1/TRBV3-2 | CASSPGSSETQYF
. | TRBV29-1 | CSVPGLAGDLQETQYF
. | TRBV4-1 | CASSQAEGTNEKLFF
few | TRBV20-1 | CSASPQGTAFF
. | TRBV27 | CASSFWSTGELFF
. | TRBV19 | CASRSGFPTDTQYF
. | TRBV2 | CASSRRTENEQFF
. | TRBV5-1 | CASSFLAGTDTQYF
. | TRBV24-1 | CATSDTTYGYTF
once | TRBV12-2 | CASRLVKRGGYNEQFF
. | TRBV5-4 | CASSLQGDYGYTF
. | TRBV3-1/TRBV3-2 | CASSPDRNYGYTF
. | TRBV7-3 | CASSMTGGANTGELFF
. | TRBV5-6 | CASSFRQDYNSPLHF
. | TRBV6-5 | CASSYGYGQGNTEAFF
. | TRBV7-2 | CASSLGTGELFF